This paragraph covers one T cell receptor (beta chain) sequence. Its specific antigen is unknown. No much larger clonotype is one base removed from it; base qualities were not supplied. The immunoSEQ Assay, a bias-controlled multiplex PCR, was used to amplify TCRbeta CDR3 regions from genomic DNA. Concerning the study's data processing: The number of nucleated cells in each sample was estimated by amplification of reference gene primers within the assay. Sequence reads were collapsed and filtered to measure the absolute abundance of every unique TCRbeta CDR3 rearrangement. For each sample, productive Simpson clonality was calculated as the square root of Simpson's diversity index over productive rearrangements. TCRdb holds this immuneACCESS table with in-frame rearrangements only. Some clones are missing; in checked studies, unresolved V genes explain under half, and the rest has no known cause. V and J calls plus clone size are reproduced from that table; the DNA served to infer D and trimming. The sample records about 150,000 clones, around 90% of which are singletons. Over 2% of the sample belongs to the ten largest clones.

This specimen belongs to a study of blood T cell repertoires in COVID-19 (TCRdb year 2020). At the level of the whole study: The collaborator samples originated in the United States, Italy and Spain and spanned the acute and convalescent phases of COVID-19. The repertoires were released in a freely available public database meant as a resource for research on the immune response to SARS-CoV-2. Samples came from the ongoing ImmuneRACE study (first 160 participants) plus 1,254 subjects from 6 global collaborators. Sample metadata almost always included a de-identified subject ID, COVID-19 status, age in years and sex. The prospective study material was composed of cDNA or gDNA derived from T cells, B-cell-depleted T cells, or PBMCs. Subjects who had been exposed to COVID-19, were actively infected with it, or had recovered from it provided the deeply sampled blood TCRbeta repertoires that made up the dataset. Where HLA class I and class II types were available, the types were taken from metadata supplied by the sample provider, not from assay-based typing.

Paper-wide results and their limitations: Clinical and demographic metadata were provided uncurated, with the amount varying by source and participant.

At one collaborating source in Seattle, patients were enrolled during active infection and were followed longitudinally through the course of disease. Collaborating institutions collected whole blood in K2EDTA tubes following their own protocols. For TCRbeta analysis, collaborators shipped samples in one of three forms: frozen whole blood, isolated PBMCs, or DNA extracted from either of those sample types. The CDR3 numbers 14 residues from cysteine through phenylalanine. The retained sequence is limited to the CDR3, 42 bases, with the frame set at the first base. According to the germline V gene, CDR1 reads KGHSH and CDR2 reads LQKENI. Relative to germline, V is 2 bases shorter and J is 8 bases shorter, with 12 bases between their ends.

Sequencing input: peripheral blood. This TCR was recovered from a woman older than 75 with COVID-19, enrolled during active disease. The rearrangement joined TRBV18 to TRBJ1-4; D gene: possibly TRBD1, on 6 matching bases. The DNA sequence is given as TGTGCCAGCTCACCAAACAGGGAGGGGGAAAAACTGTTTTTT. The resulting protein is CASSPNREGEKLFF.